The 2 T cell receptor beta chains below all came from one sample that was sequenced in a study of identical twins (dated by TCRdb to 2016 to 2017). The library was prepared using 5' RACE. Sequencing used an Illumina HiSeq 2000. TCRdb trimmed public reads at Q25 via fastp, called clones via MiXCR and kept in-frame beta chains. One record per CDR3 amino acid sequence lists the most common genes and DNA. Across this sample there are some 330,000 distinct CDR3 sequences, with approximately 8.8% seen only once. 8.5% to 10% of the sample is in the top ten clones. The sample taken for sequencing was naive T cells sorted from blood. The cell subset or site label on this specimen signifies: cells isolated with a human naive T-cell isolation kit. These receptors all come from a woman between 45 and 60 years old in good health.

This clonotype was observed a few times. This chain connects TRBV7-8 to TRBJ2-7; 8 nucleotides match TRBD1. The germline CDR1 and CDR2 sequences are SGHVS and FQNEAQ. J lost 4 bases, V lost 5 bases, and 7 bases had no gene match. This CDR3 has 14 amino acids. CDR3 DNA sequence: TGTGCCAGCAGCCACCGGGACAGGTCATACGAGCAGTACTTC. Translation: CASSHRDRSYEQYF.

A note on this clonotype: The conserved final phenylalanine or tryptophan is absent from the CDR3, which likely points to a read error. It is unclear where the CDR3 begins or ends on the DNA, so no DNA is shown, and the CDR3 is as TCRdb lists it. The CDR3 reads CASTLAPA. The chain combines TRBV6-5 with TRBJ2-7; no check of the table's D call, TRBD1, against the DNA was made. The CDR3 region is 8 residues in length, termini included. Germline loops: CDR1 MNHEY, CDR2 SVGAGI.